This passage covers 2 T cell receptor beta chains from one sample sequenced in a study of blood T cell repertoires in COVID-19. The repertoire was sequenced with immunoSEQ multiplex PCR; TCRdb's copy has only in-frame clones and lacks some. Of about 520,000 clones in the sample, approximately 85% were seen once. Specimen: peripheral blood. All receptors come from a human donor in a cohort sampled during active COVID-19.

CDR3 nucleotides: TGCGCCAGCAGCTTGGGTGGACAGGGGGCCTACAATGAGCAGTTCTTC. Protein: CASSLGGQGAYNEQFF. The chain joins TRBV5-1 to TRBJ2-1, with TRBD1 matching 10 bases. V trimming: 0 bases; J trimming: 2 bases; junction bases outside the gene matches: 2. The germline gives CDR1 SGHRS, CDR2 YFSETQ. This CDR3 has 16 residues.

This clone was detected only once. This chain links TRBV5-6 with TRBJ2-6, with a possible D match to TRBD1 (5 bases). This CDR3 has 17 amino acids. Trimming left V 0 bases short and J 2 bases short, with 12 bases between. The germline V gene has CDR1 SGHDT and CDR2 YYEEEE. CDR3 bases: TGTGCCAGCAGCTTGGAGGGGCTTCTGGCTGGGGCCAACGTCCTGACTTTC. Its protein product is CASSLEGLLAGANVLTF.